Here is one T cell receptor (beta chain) with its context. The antigen it binds to is not known. No base quality information exists; no much larger clone differs at one position. The sample belongs to a study of blood T cell repertoires in COVID-19 (dated by TCRdb to about 2020). With respect to the entire study: Samples from collaborators originated in the United States, Italy and Spain and spanned both the acute and convalescent phases of COVID-19. The samples were drawn from the first 160 participants of the ongoing ImmuneRACE study and from about 1,200 subjects provided by 6 global collaborators. The material from the prospective study consisted of cDNA or gDNA derived from T cells, B-cell-depleted T cells, or PBMCs. A freely available public database, intended as a resource for researchers studying the immune response to SARS-CoV-2, is where the repertoires were released. The sample metadata nearly always contained a de-identified subject ID, COVID-19 status, age in years and sex. Deeply sampled blood TCRbeta repertoires from subjects exposed to, actively infected with, or recovered from COVID-19 were included in the dataset. HLA class I and class II types, where available, came from metadata supplied by the sample provider rather than from assay-based typing. The paper as a whole reports these results and caveats: The amount of clinical and demographic metadata varied by source and participant and was provided uncurated.

Relative to germline, V is 4 bases shorter and J is 11 bases shorter, with 12 bases between their ends. Looking up the germline V gene yields CDR1 SGHAT and CDR2 FQNNGV. Including cysteine and phenylalanine, the CDR3 has 12 amino acids. Kept here is only the CDR3 DNA, which spans 36 bases and is read in frame from base 1. Another Seattle source contributed samples from volunteer blood donors who had recovered from COVID-19. Each collaborating institution followed its own protocols to collect whole blood in K2EDTA tubes. For TCRbeta analysis, collaborators shipped samples as frozen whole blood, isolated PBMCs, or DNA extracted from either of those sample types. TCRbeta CDR3 regions were amplified from genomic DNA using the immunoSEQ Assay, a bias-controlled multiplex PCR. In the source study's methods: The number of nucleated cells in each sample was estimated from the amplification of reference gene primers within the assay. To quantify the absolute abundance of each unique TCRbeta CDR3 rearrangement, sequence reads were collapsed and filtered. For each sample, productive Simpson clonality was calculated as the square root of Simpson's diversity index over productive rearrangements. The table was pulled from immuneACCESS by TCRdb, which kept in-frame rearrangements only. Such tables lose some clones; where checked, under half of the loss comes from unresolved V genes, and the rest has no known cause. V and J calls and clone size are as listed in that table; D and trimming were resolved from the DNA. For this sample there are just under 350,000 clones; approximately 89% appear just once. Roughly 3.3% of the sample comes from the top ten.

The TCR comes from a woman under 30 who had recovered from COVID-19. The V and J segments used are TRBV11-2 and TRBJ1-5, and TRBD1 may be the D gene, going by 6 matching bases. Sequenced input: peripheral blood. The CDR3 region reads CASSSKTGSQHF. The nucleotide sequence is TGTGCCAGCAGCTCGAAGACAGGATCCCAGCATTTT.